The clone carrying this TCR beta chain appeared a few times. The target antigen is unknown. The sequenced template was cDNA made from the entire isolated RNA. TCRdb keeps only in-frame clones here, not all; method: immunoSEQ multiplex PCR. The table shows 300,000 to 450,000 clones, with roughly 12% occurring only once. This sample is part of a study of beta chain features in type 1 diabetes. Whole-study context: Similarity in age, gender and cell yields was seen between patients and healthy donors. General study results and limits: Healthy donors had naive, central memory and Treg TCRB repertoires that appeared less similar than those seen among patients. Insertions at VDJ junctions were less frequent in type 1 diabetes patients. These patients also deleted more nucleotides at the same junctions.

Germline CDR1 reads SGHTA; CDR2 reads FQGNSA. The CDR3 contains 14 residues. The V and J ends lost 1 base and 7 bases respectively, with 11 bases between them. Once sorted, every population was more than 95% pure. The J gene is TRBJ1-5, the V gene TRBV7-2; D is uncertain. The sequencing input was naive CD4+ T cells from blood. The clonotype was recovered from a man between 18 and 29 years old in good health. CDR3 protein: CASSLVAGQQPQHF. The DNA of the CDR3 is TGTGCCAGCAGCTTAGTCGCAGGTCAACAGCCCCAGCATTTT. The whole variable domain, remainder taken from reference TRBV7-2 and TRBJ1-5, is GAGVSQSPSNKVTEKGKDVELRCDPISGHTALYWYRQSLGQGLEFLIYFQGNSAPDKSGLPSDRFSAERTGGSVSTLTIQRTQQEDSAVYLCASSLVAGQQPQHFGDGTRLSIL.